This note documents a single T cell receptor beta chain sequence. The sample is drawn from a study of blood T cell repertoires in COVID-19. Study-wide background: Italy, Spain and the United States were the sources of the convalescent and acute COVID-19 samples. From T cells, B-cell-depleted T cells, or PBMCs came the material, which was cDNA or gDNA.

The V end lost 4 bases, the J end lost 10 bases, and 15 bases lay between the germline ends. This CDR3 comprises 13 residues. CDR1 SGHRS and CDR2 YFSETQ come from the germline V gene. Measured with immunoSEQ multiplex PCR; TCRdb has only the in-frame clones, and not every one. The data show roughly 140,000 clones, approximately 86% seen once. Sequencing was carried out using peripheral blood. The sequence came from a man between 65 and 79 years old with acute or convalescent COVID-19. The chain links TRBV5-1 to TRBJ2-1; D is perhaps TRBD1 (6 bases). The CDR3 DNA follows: TGCGCCAGCAGCCGTTCGGGACATTTAGAGCAGTTCTTC. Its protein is CASSRSGHLEQFF.